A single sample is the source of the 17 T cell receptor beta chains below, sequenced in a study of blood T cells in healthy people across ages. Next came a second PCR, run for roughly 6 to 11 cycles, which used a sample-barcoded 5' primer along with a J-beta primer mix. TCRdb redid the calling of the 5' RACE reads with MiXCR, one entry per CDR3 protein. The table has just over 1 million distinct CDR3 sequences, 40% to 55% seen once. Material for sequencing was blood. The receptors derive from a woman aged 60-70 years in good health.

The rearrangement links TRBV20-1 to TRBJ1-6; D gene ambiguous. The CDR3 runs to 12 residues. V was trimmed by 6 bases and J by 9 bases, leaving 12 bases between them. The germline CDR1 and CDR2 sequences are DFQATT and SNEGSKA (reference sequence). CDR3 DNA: TGCAGTGCAAGCCGGGAAGGTTCACCCCTCCACTTT. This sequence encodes CSASREGSPLHF.

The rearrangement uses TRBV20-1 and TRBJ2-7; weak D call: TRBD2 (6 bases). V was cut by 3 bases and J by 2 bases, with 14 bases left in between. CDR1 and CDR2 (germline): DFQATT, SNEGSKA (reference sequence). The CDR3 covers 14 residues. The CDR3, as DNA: TGCAGTGCTAGCGGGACTGCGAGCCCCTACGAGCAGTACTTC. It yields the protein CSASGTASPYEQYF.

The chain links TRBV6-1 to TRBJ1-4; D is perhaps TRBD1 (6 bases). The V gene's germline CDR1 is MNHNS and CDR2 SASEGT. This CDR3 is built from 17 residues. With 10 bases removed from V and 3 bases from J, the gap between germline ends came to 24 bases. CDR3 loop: CATKPGHTMVANEKLFF. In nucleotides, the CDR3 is TGTGCCACCAAACCGGGACATACCATGGTGGCTAATGAAAAACTGTTTTTT.

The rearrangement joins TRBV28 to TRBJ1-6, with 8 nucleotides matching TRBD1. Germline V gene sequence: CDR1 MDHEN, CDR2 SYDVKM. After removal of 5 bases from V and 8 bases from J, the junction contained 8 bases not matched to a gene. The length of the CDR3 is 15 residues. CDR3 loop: CASSLPLTGDSPLHF. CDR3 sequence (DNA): TGTGCCAGCAGTCTCCCGCTGACAGGGGATTCACCCCTCCACTTT.

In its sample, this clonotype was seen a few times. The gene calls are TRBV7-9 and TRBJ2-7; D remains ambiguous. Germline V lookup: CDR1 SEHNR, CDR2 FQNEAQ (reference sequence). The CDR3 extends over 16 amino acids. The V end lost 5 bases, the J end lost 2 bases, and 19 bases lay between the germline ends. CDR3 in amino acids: CASSQLLLRDPYEQYF. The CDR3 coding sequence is TGTGCCAGCAGCCAACTCTTACTAAGAGACCCCTACGAGCAGTACTTC.

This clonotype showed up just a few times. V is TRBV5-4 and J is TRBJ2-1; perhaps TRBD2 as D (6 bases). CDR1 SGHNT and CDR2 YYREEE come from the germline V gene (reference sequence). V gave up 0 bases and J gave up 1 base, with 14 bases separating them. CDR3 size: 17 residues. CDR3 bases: TGTGCCAGCAGCTTGGGTCCGGGGGTCGGTTCCTACAATGAGCAGTTCTTC. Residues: CASSLGPGVGSYNEQFF.

The CDR3 spells CASSLSRTMGGSDTQYF. The CDR3 DNA sequence: TGTGCCAGCAGTTTATCCAGGACTATGGGGGGCTCGGATACGCAGTATTTT. The chain couples TRBV27 to TRBJ2-3, with D perhaps assigned TRBD1 or TRBD2 (6 bases each). The CDR3 runs 17 residues. Between the trimmed V and J ends, which lost 0 bases and 6 bases, there was a span of 19 bases. The germline gives CDR1 MNHEY, CDR2 SMNVEV (reference sequence).

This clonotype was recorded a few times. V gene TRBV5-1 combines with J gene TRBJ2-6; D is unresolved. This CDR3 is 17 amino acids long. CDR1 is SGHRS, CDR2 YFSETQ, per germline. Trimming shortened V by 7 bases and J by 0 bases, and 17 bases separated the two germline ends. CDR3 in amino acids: CASRVSAWGSGANVLTF. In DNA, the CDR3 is TGCGCCAGCCGCGTCTCAGCCTGGGGCTCTGGGGCCAACGTCCTGACTTTC.

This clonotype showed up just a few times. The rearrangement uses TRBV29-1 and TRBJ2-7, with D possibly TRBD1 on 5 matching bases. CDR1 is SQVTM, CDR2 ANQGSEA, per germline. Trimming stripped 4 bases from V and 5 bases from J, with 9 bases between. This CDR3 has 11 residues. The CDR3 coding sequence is TGCAGCGTTGGGACATCGCACGAGCAGTACTTC. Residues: CSVGTSHEQYF.

Here the CDR3 DNA reads TGTGCCAGCAGCCAATACCGGGACTTAAATCAGCCCCAGCATTTT. This codes for CASSQYRDLNQPQHF. The J gene is TRBJ1-5, the V gene TRBV4-2; D might be TRBD1 (5 bases). Per the germline V gene, CDR1 is LGHNA and CDR2 is YNFKEQ. The CDR3 extends over 15 amino acids. V was cut by 2 bases and J by 4 bases, with 12 bases left in between.

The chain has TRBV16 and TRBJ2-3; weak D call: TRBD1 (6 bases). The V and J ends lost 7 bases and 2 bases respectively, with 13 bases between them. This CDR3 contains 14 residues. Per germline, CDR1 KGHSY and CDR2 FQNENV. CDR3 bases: TGTGCCAGCACCAAGACAGGCGTCACAGATACGCAGTATTTT. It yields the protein CASTKTGVTDTQYF. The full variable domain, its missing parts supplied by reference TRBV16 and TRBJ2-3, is GEEVAQTPKHLVRGEGQKAKLYCAPIKGHSYVFWYQQVLKNEFKFLISFQNENVFDETGMPKERFSAKCLPNSPCSLEIQATKLEDSAVYFCASTKTGVTDTQYFGPGTRLTVL.

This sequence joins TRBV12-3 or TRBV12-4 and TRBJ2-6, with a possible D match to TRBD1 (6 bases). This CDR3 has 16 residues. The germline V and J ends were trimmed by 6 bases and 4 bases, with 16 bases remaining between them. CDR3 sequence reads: CASSPRGMTGANVLTF. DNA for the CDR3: TGTGCCAGCAGCCCTAGGGGGATGACCGGGGCCAACGTCCTGACTTTC.

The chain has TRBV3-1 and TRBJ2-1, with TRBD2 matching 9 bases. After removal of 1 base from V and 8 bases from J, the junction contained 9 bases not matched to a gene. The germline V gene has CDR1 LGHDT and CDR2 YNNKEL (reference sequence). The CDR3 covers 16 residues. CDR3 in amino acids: CASSQAGGRVMDEQFF. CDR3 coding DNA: TGTGCCAGCAGCCAAGCGGGCGGGAGGGTTATGGATGAGCAGTTCTTC.

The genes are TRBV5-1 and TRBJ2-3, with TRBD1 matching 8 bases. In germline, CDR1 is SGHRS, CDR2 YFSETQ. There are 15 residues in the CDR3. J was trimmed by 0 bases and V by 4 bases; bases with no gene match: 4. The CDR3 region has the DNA TGCGCCAGCAGCGTCAGACAGGGGAGCACAGATACGCAGTATTTT. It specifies CASSVRQGSTDTQYF.

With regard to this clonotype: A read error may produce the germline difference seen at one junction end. CDR3 sequence (DNA): TGTGCCAGCAGCTTATCCCCGGGACAGATATACTATGGCCACACCTTC. It encodes CASSLSPGQIYYGHTF. The chain recombines TRBV7-2 with TRBJ1-2; 7 positions match TRBD1. The CDR3 contains 16 residues. Per germline, CDR1 SGHTA and CDR2 FQGNSA.

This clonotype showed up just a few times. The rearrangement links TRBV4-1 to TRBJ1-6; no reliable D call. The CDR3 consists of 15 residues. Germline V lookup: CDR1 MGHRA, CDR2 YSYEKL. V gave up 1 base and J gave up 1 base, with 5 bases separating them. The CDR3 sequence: CASSQGGSYNSPLHF. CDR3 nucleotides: TGCGCCAGCAGCCAAGGAGGGTCCTATAATTCACCCCTCCACTTT.

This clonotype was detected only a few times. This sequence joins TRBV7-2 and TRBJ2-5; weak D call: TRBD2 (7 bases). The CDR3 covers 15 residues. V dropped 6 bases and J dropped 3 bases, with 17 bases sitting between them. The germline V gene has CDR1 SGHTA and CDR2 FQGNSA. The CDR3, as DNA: TGTGCCAGCAGTGGGGGAGGGGGTTTAAAAGAGACCCAGTACTTC. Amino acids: CASSGGGGLKETQYF.